Reported below is one TCR beta chain. The authors' processing: Nucleated cell number was recorded as an estimate derived from reference gene primer amplification. Some clones are missing from TCRdb's copy, which holds only in-frame ones; the method was immunoSEQ multiplex PCR. D and trimming were read from the DNA, whereas the V and J calls and clone size are those reported in that table. The repertoire consists of 150,000 to 200,000 clones, with about 81% occurring once and the leading ten covering about a tenth. The data derive from a study of blood T cell repertoires in COVID-19. Overall study context: Both acute and convalescent COVID-19 samples were obtained from the United States, Italy and Spain. PBMCs, B-cell-depleted T cells, or T cells were the source of the cDNA or gDNA that made up the material.

The CDR3 has 14 residues. Germline CDR1 and CDR2: MNHNY and SVGAGI (reference sequence). The V gene lost 4 bases and the J gene lost 0 bases, with 7 bases spanning the gap. The chain combines TRBV6-6 with TRBJ1-5; D is undetermined. The specimen was peripheral blood. The clonotype was recovered from a human donor in a cohort sampled during active COVID-19. The CDR3 coding sequence is TGTGCCAGCAGTTGGAGCAATAGCAATCAGCCCCAGCATTTT. Its protein is CASSWSNSNQPQHF.